This T cell receptor beta chain was recorded in a study of CD8 T cells in ankylosing spondylitis. Study-wide findings and caveats: Disease-linked clones had a CD8+ phenotype and relatively low frequency in peripheral blood.

The CDR3 is 11 amino acids. V lost 8 bases and J 5 bases, leaving 6 bases between the germline ends. Germline values: CDR1 MNHNY, CDR2 SVGAGI (reference sequence). This clonotype was recorded many times. The antigen remains undetermined. TCRdb re-called the 5' RACE reads with MiXCR, one entry per CDR3 protein. Seen here are around 210,000 distinct CDR3 sequences, roughly 8% observed once, and the top ten hold around 4.9%. Material for sequencing was blood, either unsorted or a sorted T cell fraction (not recorded which). The source is a female donor with ankylosing spondylitis or in good health (not recorded which). The V and J genes are TRBV6-6 and TRBJ2-2, with no clear D. The CDR3, as DNA: TGTGCCAGCGTGAGGACCGGGGAGCTGTTTTTT. Amino acid sequence: CASVRTGELFF.